This record concerns one T cell receptor (beta chain) sequence. Assay used: immunoSEQ multiplex PCR; TCRdb lists only in-frame clones, some missing. The top ten hold roughly 3.3% of the sample, which has 150,000 or so clones, approximately 90% seen once. The ends lost 0 bases at V and 0 bases at J; junction bases unmatched: 5. The germline gives CDR1 SGHRS, CDR2 YFSETQ. CDR3 length: 16 residues. This sample stems from a study of T cell responses to AZD1222 COVID-19 vaccine. J is TRBJ1-1 and V is TRBV5-1, with 7 nucleotides matching TRBD1. Specimen: peripheral blood, collected 28 days after the second AZD1222 dose. This receptor was obtained from an adult who received the AZD1222 COVID-19 vaccine. The CDR3 DNA reads as TGCGCCAGCAGCTTGGTGACAGGGAGAATGAACACTGAAGCTTTCTTT. It codes for CASSLVTGRMNTEAFF.